One and the same sample provided the 6 T cell receptor beta chains below, sequenced in a study of HIV-infected patients and healthy controls (dated by TCRdb to between 2012 and 2015). The library relied on 5' RACE. Sequencing was carried out with an Illumina MiSeq. Using SuperScript III with primers targeting the alpha and beta constant regions, 500 to 550 ng of RNA was reverse transcribed. Separate alpha and beta chain libraries were generated by chain-specific third strand synthesis with multiplexing indices. Using fastp trimming at Q25 and MiXCR clonotype assembly, TCRdb reanalyzed the public sequencing data and kept in-frame beta chains. When rows share a CDR3 protein, they turn into one entry using the most common DNA and genes. The sample table shows 8,000 to 10,000 distinct CDR3 sequences, and 7.3% are seen once. Approximately 35% of the sample is in the top ten clones. Whole blood was used without cell fractionation, so all unsorted peripheral T cells were reflected in the repertoire.

The input for sequencing was blood, taken before antiretroviral therapy. Receptor source: an adult with HIV infection.

This clonotype has a count of ten or more. The chain links TRBV20-1 to TRBJ2-7, with TRBD1 matching over 8 bases. CDR3 length equals 13 residues. V was clipped by 7 bases and J by 1 base; unmatched bases: 6. Germline loops: CDR1 DFQATT, CDR2 SNEGSKA (reference sequence). The CDR3 coding sequence is TGCAGTGTTTCCGGGACAGGATCCTACGAGCAGTACTTC. Its protein product is CSVSGTGSYEQYF.

Sample share makes this clonotype medium-sized (0.01 to 0.1%). This chain links TRBV29-1 with TRBJ1-1; D uncertain. Germline V lookup: CDR1 SQVTM, CDR2 ANQGSEA. The germline V and J ends were trimmed by 5 bases and 9 bases, with 16 bases remaining between them. CDR3 length: 12 amino acids. CDR3 amino acids: CSVLPDSLKAFF. The CDR3 DNA reads TGCAGCGTTCTGCCGGACTCGCTTAAAGCTTTCTTT.

The sample holds many counts of this clonotype. The chain joins TRBV25-1 to TRBJ2-2; no clear D gene. Germline-derived CDR1 and CDR2 are MGHDK and SYGVNS. This CDR3 is 15 amino acids long. Trimming removed 11 bases at V and 2 bases at J, with 18 bases between. The CDR3: CASRDGSTNTGELFF. CDR3 sequence (DNA): TGTGCCTCTAGAGACGGTAGCACTAACACCGGGGAGCTGTTTTTT.

There are many counts of this clonotype. V and J are TRBV6-6 and TRBJ2-5; D remains ambiguous. Germline CDR1 and CDR2: MNHNY and SVGAGI (reference sequence). This CDR3 is built from 13 residues. With 2 bases removed from V and 2 bases from J, the gap between germline ends came to 6 bases. The chain's CDR3 is CASSYREQETQYF. As DNA, the CDR3 is TGTGCCAGCAGTTACAGGGAACAAGAGACCCAGTACTTC.

This clonotype was counted many times. The V call is TRBV4-2, the J call TRBJ1-6, with TRBD1 identical over 8 bases. CDR1 is LGHNA and CDR2 is YNFKEQ in the germline V gene. V gave up 1 base and J gave up 1 base; unmatched junction bases: 3. CDR3 length equals 17 residues. CDR3 sequence (DNA): TGTGCCAGCAGCCAAGGGGGGACAGGTTCCTATAATTCACCCCTCCACTTT. Translating gives CASSQGGTGSYNSPLHF.

This clonotype appeared many times. The V call is TRBV7-9, the J call TRBJ1-1; maybe TRBD1 (5 bases). The germline V gene encodes CDR1 SEHNR and CDR2 FQNEAQ (reference sequence). V shed 3 bases and J shed 5 bases, with 10 bases lying between them. The CDR3 contains 13 residues. The CDR3 region is CASSFVGGTEAFF. The CDR3 DNA sequence: TGTGCCAGCAGCTTTGTTGGGGGGACTGAAGCTTTCTTT. Full variable domain (outside the CDR3, taken from reference TRBV7-9 and TRBJ1-1): DTGVSQNPRHKITKRGQNVTFRCDPISEHNRLYWYRQTLGQGPEFLTYFQNEAQLEKSRLLSDRFSAERPKGSFSTLEIQRTEQGDSAMYLCASSFVGGTEAFFGQGTRLTVV.